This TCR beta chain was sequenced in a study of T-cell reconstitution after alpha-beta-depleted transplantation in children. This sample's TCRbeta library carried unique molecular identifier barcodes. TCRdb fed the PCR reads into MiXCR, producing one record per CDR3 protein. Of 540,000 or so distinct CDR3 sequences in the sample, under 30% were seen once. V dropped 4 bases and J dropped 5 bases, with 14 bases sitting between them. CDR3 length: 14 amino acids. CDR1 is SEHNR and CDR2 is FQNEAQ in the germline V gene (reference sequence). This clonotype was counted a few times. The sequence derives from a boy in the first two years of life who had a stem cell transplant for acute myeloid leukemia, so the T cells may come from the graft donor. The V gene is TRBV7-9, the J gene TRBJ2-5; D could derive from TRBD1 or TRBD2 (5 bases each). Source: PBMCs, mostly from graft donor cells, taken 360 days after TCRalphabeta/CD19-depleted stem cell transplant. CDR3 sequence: CASSSRDPGETQYF. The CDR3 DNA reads TGTGCCAGCAGCTCTCGGGACCCAGGGGAGACCCAGTACTTC.